Following are 8 T cell receptor beta chains from one sample sequenced in a study of cytomegalovirus exposure and HLA in healthy donors. 60 Vbeta and 13 Jbeta primers were used in PCR. Clones were sequenced by immunoSEQ multiplex PCR, and TCRdb holds only the in-frame ones, with some missing. The profile shows tens of thousands of clones, 82% of them singletons. The sequenced sample consisted of PBMCs. All receptors come from a man aged 45 to 65 in good health and CMV-seronegative.

Points on this clone: The junction differs from germline at one of its ends, possibly a read error. J is TRBJ2-7 and V is TRBV6-1; 8 bases line up with TRBD1. CDR3 length: 15 residues. In germline, CDR1 is MNHNS, CDR2 SASEGT. The DNA of the CDR3 is TGTGCCAGCAGTGAAACGGACAGGGTCTCCAACGAGCAGTACTTC. Translation gives CASSETDRVSNEQYF.

The table lists this clone with a few counts. The rearrangement uses TRBV6-5 and TRBJ2-7; possible D gene TRBD1, 5 bases. The CDR3 runs to 11 residues. Germline assignment: CDR1 MNHEY and CDR2 SVGAGI. V was cut by 6 bases and J by 11 bases, with 14 bases left in between. The CDR3 DNA reads TGTGCCAGCAGATACCAGGGTGGAGAGTACTTC. It codes for CASRYQGGEYF.

The CDR3 loop is CATSRDLGVDEQYF. As DNA, the CDR3 is TGTGCCACCAGCAGAGATTTAGGGGTAGACGAGCAGTACTTC. V gene TRBV15 combines with J gene TRBJ2-7; D perhaps matches TRBD1 (5 bases). Germline V gene lookup returns CDR1 LNHNV and CDR2 YYDKDF (reference sequence). The CDR3 has 14 amino acids. V was cut by 0 bases and J by 5 bases, with 11 bases left in between. The whole variable domain, remainder taken from reference TRBV15 and TRBJ2-7, is DAMVIQNPRYQVTQFGKPVTLSCSQTLNHNVMYWYQQKSSQAPKLLFHYYDKDFNNEADTPDNFQSRRPNTSFCFLDIRSPGLGDTAMYLCATSRDLGVDEQYFGPGTRLTVT.

The chain combines TRBV5-1 with TRBJ1-4, with D perhaps matching TRBD1 (5 bases). This CDR3 region has 16 residues. Trimming left V 2 bases short and J 7 bases short, with 18 bases between. In germline, CDR1 is SGHRS, CDR2 YFSETQ. CDR3 sequence reads: CASSFNFDSGSEKLFF. The CDR3 DNA follows: TGCGCCAGCAGCTTTAATTTCGACAGTGGAAGTGAAAAACTGTTTTTT.

The V gene is TRBV27, the J gene TRBJ2-3; 9 bases agree with TRBD2. The germline V gene has CDR1 MNHEY and CDR2 SMNVEV (reference sequence). The CDR3 is 17 amino acids. After removal of 5 bases from V and 3 bases from J, the junction contained 12 bases not matched to a gene. The chain's CDR3 is CASSPYPPSGITDTQYF. For the CDR3, the DNA is TGTGCCAGCAGTCCTTATCCACCTAGCGGGATAACAGATACGCAGTATTTT.

This sequence joins TRBV5-1 and TRBJ1-3; D may be TRBD1 (5 bases). The CDR3 is 13 amino acids. Germline assignment: CDR1 SGHRS and CDR2 YFSETQ. The ends were cut back, 4 bases at V and 7 bases at J, with 12 bases in the middle. CDR3 in amino acids: CASSLDGGNTIYF. In nucleotides, the CDR3 is TGCGCCAGCAGCCTGGACGGGGGGAACACCATATATTTT.

This clone was counted between two and nine times. V usage is TRBV28 and J usage is TRBJ2-7; TRBD2 aligns across 10 bases. Germline CDR1 MDHEN, CDR2 SYDVKM. Trimming took 6 bases from V and 4 from J; bases not matched to a gene: 6. This CDR3 is built from 14 residues. CDR3 region: CASSRGLADYEQYF. The CDR3 DNA reads as TGTGCCAGCAGCCGTGGACTAGCGGATTACGAGCAGTACTTC. The entire variable domain, with the rest obtained from reference TRBV28 and TRBJ2-7, is as follows: DVKVTQSSRYLVKRTGEKVFLECVQDMDHENMFWYRQDPGLGLRLIYFSYDVKMKEKGDIPEGYSVSREKKERFSLILESASTNQTSMYLCASSRGLADYEQYFGPGTRLTVT.

The chain joins TRBV28 to TRBJ2-3; maybe TRBD2 (5 bases). Germline CDR1 and CDR2: MDHEN and SYDVKM. V was pared by 3 bases and J by 0 bases, with 10 bases between. The CDR3 consists of 15 residues. The CDR3 loop reads CASSFVRTSTDTQYF. The CDR3, as DNA: TGTGCCAGCAGTTTCGTTAGGACTAGCACAGATACGCAGTATTTT.